This T cell receptor (beta chain) was documented in a study (dated by TCRdb to 2013 to 2016). About the study as a whole: The study tested whether tumor-infiltrating Tregs in breast cancer are recruited from blood Tregs or converted in situ from other CD4+ T cell subsets.

Overall results and qualifications from the work: Rather than covering whole repertoires, validation in the larger cohort was restricted to a single TCR beta V-J rearrangement. The TCR gene usage of tumor memory CD4+ T cells clustered together with blood and lymph node memory CD4+ cells and with lymph node naive CD4+ cells. The TCR alpha and beta sequences of tumor-infiltrating Tregs showed the greatest overlap with tumor naive CD4+ T cells, followed by blood naive CD4+ T cells.

The cysteine opens and the phenylalanine closes a CDR3 of 15 amino acids. CDR3 DNA only is kept here, 45 bases in frame from base 1. CDR1 and CDR2, looked up from the germline V gene (reference sequence), are SEHNR and FQNEAQ. This clonotype was counted once. Its antigen remains unidentified. With a much larger clone just one base away, this may be a read error. CD4+CD25+CD127-/low cells were isolated as Tregs. Tregs, naive and memory CD4+ T cells from tumor, blood and ipsilateral draining lymph nodes of roughly 5 breast cancer patients underwent full-length TCR alpha and beta sequencing. Tumor tissue, along with lymph nodes from ipsilateral axillary dissection, was perfused with PBS, minced, and then digested using collagenase I and hyaluronidase. Ficoll density gradient centrifugation was used to isolate mononuclear cells from either lymph nodes or around 50 ml of peripheral blood. A purity exceeding 90% was confirmed by FACS for the sorted cell populations.

Full-length TCR variable regions were amplified by 5' RACE PCR with constant-region reverse primers, and semi-nested PCR with Nested Universal Primer A was subsequently performed. Using the ReliaPrep RNA Cell Miniprep System, total RNA was extracted, and the SMARTer RACE 5'/3' Kit was then used to reverse transcribe the RNA into 5'RACE-ready cDNA. Multiplex adaptors were used to barcode full-length TCR alpha and beta libraries, and the barcoded libraries were sequenced on an Illumina MiSeq. The authors' analysis ran thus. For each of nine subset-tissue groups, sequencing data from the five patients were pooled, and the groups were compared by unsupervised clustering of TCR gene usage. Repertoire similarity was calculated with the Morisita-Horn index, weighting shared sequences by their contribution to each repertoire. Using fastp trimming at Q25 and MiXCR clonotype assembly, TCRdb reanalyzed the public sequencing data and kept in-frame beta chains. One record per CDR3 amino acid sequence lists the most common genes and DNA. Here the V and J calls rest on TCRdb's processing, not on the authors' analysis. The sample has about 43,000 distinct CDR3 sequences on record, about a fifth of them singletons. In total, the top ten clones hold roughly 4% of the sample.

The sample was Tregs sorted from a lymph node. This TCR came from a female donor with breast cancer. The sequence joins TRBV7-9 to TRBJ2-5; the D element could tentatively be TRBD1 or TRBD2, as 6 bases agree for each. At the DNA level, the sequence is TGTGCCAGCACCCCGGGGGCGGGGCACACGGGGACCCGGTACTTC. Its protein is CASTPGAGHTGTRYF.